Presented here are 14 T cell receptor beta chains from one specimen sequenced in a study of blood T cell repertoires in COVID-19. The method was immunoSEQ multiplex PCR; TCRdb's version includes in-frame clones alone and lacks a portion of them. The sample carries around 23,000 clones, around 88% recorded once. The sequenced sample was peripheral blood. These receptors originate from a human donor with acute or convalescent COVID-19. The donor label of this sample is uncertain.

The chain has TRBV7-6 and TRBJ2-1; 7 bases agree with TRBD1. The germline CDR1 and CDR2 sequences are SGHVS and FNYEAQ. The junction had 6 bases not matched to a gene; V was cut back by 4 bases and J by 9 bases. This CDR3 has 13 amino acids. The CDR3 here is CASSSHRGSEQFF. In nucleotides, the CDR3 is TGTGCCAGCAGCTCGCACAGGGGCAGTGAGCAGTTCTTC.

This clone was detected only once. This chain connects TRBV19 to TRBJ2-2; 7 bases line up with TRBD1. CDR1 is LNHDA and CDR2 is SQIVND in the germline V gene (reference sequence). V was pared by 6 bases and J by 2 bases, with 6 bases of the junction left unmatched. This CDR3 is built from 15 residues. CDR3 loop: CASRRDRANTGELFF. The CDR3 nucleotides are TGTGCCAGTAGAAGGGACAGAGCCAACACCGGGGAGCTGTTTTTT.

The chain recombines TRBV5-4 with TRBJ2-7; TRBD1 might be the D (6 bases). This CDR3 spans 14 amino acids. Looked up from germline, CDR1 is SGHNT and CDR2 is YYREEE (reference sequence). V was shortened by 1 base and J by 2 bases, with 10 bases between the two germline ends. Here the CDR3 DNA reads TGTGCCAGCAGCTTGACAGGGTCCCCCTACGAGCAGTACTTC. Its protein product is CASSLTGSPYEQYF.

The sample holds one count of this clone. This chain connects TRBV7-2 to TRBJ1-2; TRBD1 agrees at 7 bases. Losses at the gene ends were 5 bases for V and 0 bases for J; bases not matched to a gene: 6. The V gene's germline CDR1 is SGHTA and CDR2 FQGNSA. This CDR3 comprises 15 residues. The CDR3 region is CASSPDGTANYGYTF. Here the CDR3 DNA reads TGTGCCAGCAGCCCAGACGGGACAGCTAACTATGGCTACACCTTC.

The rearrangement uses TRBV7-2 and TRBJ2-2; 12 bases line up with TRBD2. Trimming cost V 1 base and J 4 bases; bases outside gene matches: 4. Germline V gives CDR1 SGHTA, CDR2 FQGNSA. The CDR3 is 17 amino acids. The CDR3 reads CASSLGPSGRGTGELFF. CDR3 nucleotide sequence: TGTGCCAGCAGCTTAGGTCCTAGCGGGAGGGGCACCGGGGAGCTGTTTTTT.

The chain recombines TRBV18 with TRBJ1-3, with D unresolved. Trimming removed 1 base from V and 0 bases from J, with 7 bases in between. This CDR3 spans 15 amino acids. CDR1 is KGHSH and CDR2 is LQKENI in the germline V gene. The CDR3 DNA reads TGTGCCAGCTCACCACGAACAGTCTCTGGAAACACCATATATTTT. Translation gives CASSPRTVSGNTIYF.

The CDR3 protein is CASSIAAVGYNEQFF. CDR3 DNA: TGTGCCAGTAGTATAGCAGCGGTTGGGTACAATGAGCAGTTCTTC. The chain joins TRBV19 to TRBJ2-1, with a tentative D call TRBD2 (5 bases). Germline V gene lookup returns CDR1 LNHDA and CDR2 SQIVND (reference sequence). V lost 1 base and J lost 4, with 11 bases in between. The CDR3 covers 15 residues.

This chain connects TRBV5-5 to TRBJ2-2, with D perhaps TRBD2 (6 bases). Trimming left V 6 bases short and J 7 bases short, with 25 bases between. The CDR3 consists of 17 residues. The germline V gene has CDR1 SGHKS and CDR2 YYEKEE (reference sequence). CDR3: CASTIPGLPGYNGELFF. DNA for the CDR3: TGTGCCAGCACCATCCCGGGACTCCCAGGGTACAACGGGGAGCTGTTTTTT.

The rearrangement links TRBV27 to TRBJ1-5; a possible D gene is TRBD1 (6 bases). CDR1 is MNHEY and CDR2 is SMNVEV in the germline V gene (reference sequence). The CDR3 runs to 14 residues. Trimming stripped 4 bases from V and 4 bases from J, with 11 bases between. Here the CDR3 DNA reads TGTGCCAGCAGTTCGGACAGTCCAAATCAGCCCCAGCATTTT. Its translation: CASSSDSPNQPQHF.

The chain uses TRBV5-4 and TRBJ2-5; TRBD2 agrees at 8 bases. Germline CDR1 reads SGHNT; CDR2 reads YYREEE (reference sequence). The CDR3 runs to 16 residues. V was pared by 0 bases and J by 5 bases, with 9 bases of the junction left unmatched. The CDR3 DNA is TGTGCCAGCAGCTTGGGAAACGGGAGGGCCGGCGAGACCCAGTACTTC. This encodes CASSLGNGRAGETQYF.

This chain joins TRBV3-1 (or the pseudogene TRBV3-2) and TRBJ2-2; TRBD1 matches 11 bases. Germline CDR1 is LGHDT and CDR2 is YNNKEL (reference sequence). The CDR3 loop spans 16 amino acids. V shed 5 bases and J 7 bases; nucleotides not matched to a gene: 9. CDR3 sequence (DNA): TGTGCCAGCAGCTACCGGGACAGGGGGAAATACGGGGAGCTGTTTTTT. It translates to CASSYRDRGKYGELFF.

This clone was detected only a few times. The chain carries TRBV10-3 and TRBJ1-1; D is unclear. Per germline, CDR1 ENHRY and CDR2 SYGVKD. Trimming took off 6 bases at V and 1 base at J, with 9 bases between the two ends. This CDR3 is built from 13 residues. CDR3 loop: CAIRLGENTEAFF. CDR3 nucleotides: TGTGCCATCAGGTTGGGCGAGAACACTGAAGCTTTCTTT.

The CDR3: CATGVHMNTEAFF. The CDR3 nucleotides are TGTGCCACCGGGGTACATATGAACACTGAAGCTTTCTTT. The chain has TRBV2 and TRBJ1-1; D is undetermined. The CDR3 consists of 13 residues. Germline-derived CDR1 and CDR2 are SNHLY and FYNNEI. The germline V and J ends were trimmed by 10 bases and 0 bases, with 12 bases remaining between them.

This sequence joins TRBV4-3 and TRBJ2-3; 12 bases agree with TRBD2. The CDR3 length is 16 residues. The V gene end was trimmed by 4 bases and the J gene end by 6 bases; junction bases not matched to a gene: 8. CDR1 LGHNA and CDR2 YSLEER come from the germline V gene. CDR3 bases: TGCGCCAGCAGCCTGGCTAGCGGGGGGGCGGGTGATACGCAGTATTTT. This translates into CASSLASGGAGDTQYF.